This T cell receptor beta chain was retrieved from a study of cytomegalovirus exposure and HLA in healthy donors. Turning to the study itself: Roughly 86 million unique TCRs from HLA-typed donors made up an early data release. Falling in the Caucasian-associated ancestry cluster were approximately 84% of 350 to 400 genotyped donors.

Study-level points and caveats: When a later analysis compared HLA-associated TCR beta chains with equally common others, the HLA-associated chains turned out to be more clonally expanded and to have lower generation probabilities.

Unrecorded immune exposure was likely among donors, who were nominally healthy when sampled. The PCR made use of 60 Vbeta and 13 Jbeta primers. Data came from immunoSEQ multiplex PCR; TCRdb stores just in-frame clones and leaves some out. Of about 150,000 clones listed, around 70% were seen once; the top ten hold under 2.5%. As regards this clone: Its target is unknown.

Source material: PBMCs. This TCR came from a man aged 25-45 years in good health and CMV-seronegative.

The CDR3 DNA reads TGTGCCAGCAGCTTATTTGCACAGGGTGAAACTGAAGCTTTCTTT. Translating gives CASSLFAQGETEAFF. The rearrangement links TRBV7-6 to TRBJ1-1, with a tentative D call TRBD1 (6 bases). From germline, CDR1 is SGHVS and CDR2 FNYEAQ. CDR3 length: 15 amino acids. V dropped 2 bases and J dropped 5 bases, with 15 bases sitting between them.